This T cell receptor (beta chain) was retrieved from a study of cytomegalovirus exposure and HLA in healthy donors. General observations from the study: Researchers catalogued 164 TCR beta chains as cytomegalovirus-associated. In vitro data verified a few CMV-associated chains as specific for CMV antigens.

Amplification used 60 Vbeta primers and 13 Jbeta primers. Assay: immunoSEQ multiplex PCR; the TCRdb copy retains only in-frame clones and omits some. The sample shows over 100,000 clones, roughly 80% of them seen only once. Points on this clone: Its antigen remains unidentified.

Sequencing was performed on PBMCs. The receptor comes from a man aged 40-49 years in good health and CMV-seronegative.

The CDR3: CASRAQGSYEQYF. Written as DNA, the CDR3 is TGTGCCAGCAGGGCACAGGGGTCCTACGAGCAGTACTTC. This rearrangement joins TRBV27 to TRBJ2-7, with 7 bases that match TRBD1. J gave up 1 base and V 6 bases, and 3 bases lay outside the gene matches. This CDR3 spans 13 amino acids. Germline values: CDR1 MNHEY, CDR2 SMNVEV (reference sequence).